This record looks at one T cell receptor beta chain sequence and its context. Antigen unknown. Deletions cut 1 base from V and 7 bases from J, with 13 bases between. Germline values: CDR1 MNHNS, CDR2 SASEGT. There are 14 residues in the CDR3. The sample belongs to a study of T cells in Graves' hyperthyroidism and ophthalmopathy. The cohort's ophthalmopathy patients, a group with duration under 3 months, had a Clinical Activity Score of at least 3 and a NOSPECS grade of at least 4. It was uncontrolled infection, other autoimmune disease, pregnancy or lactation that excluded patients. Amplification of TCR beta CDR3 regions used RNA as the template. Using the HTBI primer set, a first-round RT-PCR was run on the TCR CDR3. Each CDR3 protein is one row after TCRdb ran MiXCR on the multiplex PCR reads. The sample holds around 570,000 distinct CDR3 sequences, 15% to 20% seen once. The study's findings and limits: For ophthalmopathy, model prediction preceded onset by a median about 6.2 months.

This sequence was found in a middle-aged man with Graves' ophthalmopathy. V gene TRBV6-1 combines with J gene TRBJ1-1; D perhaps matches TRBD1 (5 bases). The sequenced sample consisted of blood. The CDR3 region is CASSEVGGGGEAFF. CDR3 sequence (DNA): TGTGCCAGCAGTGAAGTCGGGGGGGGAGGTGAAGCTTTCTTT.